This T cell receptor (beta chain) was identified in a study of PD-L1 blockade in urothelial cancer. As for the study in general: The number of prior chemotherapy regimens per patient was 0 to 3.

Worth noting for this clone: Antigen: not known.

TCRdb's table, derived via immunoSEQ multiplex PCR, lists solely in-frame clones and lacks some. The profile shows 85,000 to 100,000 clones, more than 90% of them singletons. Regarding the study as a whole: Clones that were tumor-associated expanded more in the blood of durable-benefit patients at 3 weeks.

This receptor was obtained from a man in his sixties with urothelial cancer. Sequenced here: PBMCs, sampled around atezolizumab (anti-PD-L1) treatment.

CDR3 amino acids: CASSLQNTQYF. The CDR3 DNA reads as TGCGCCAGCAGCTTACAAAATACGCAGTATTTT. The chain recombines TRBV5-1 with TRBJ2-3; D remains unclear. The CDR3 is made up of 11 amino acids. The germline V and J ends were trimmed by 2 bases and 7 bases, with 5 bases remaining between them. In germline, CDR1 is SGHRS, CDR2 YFSETQ.